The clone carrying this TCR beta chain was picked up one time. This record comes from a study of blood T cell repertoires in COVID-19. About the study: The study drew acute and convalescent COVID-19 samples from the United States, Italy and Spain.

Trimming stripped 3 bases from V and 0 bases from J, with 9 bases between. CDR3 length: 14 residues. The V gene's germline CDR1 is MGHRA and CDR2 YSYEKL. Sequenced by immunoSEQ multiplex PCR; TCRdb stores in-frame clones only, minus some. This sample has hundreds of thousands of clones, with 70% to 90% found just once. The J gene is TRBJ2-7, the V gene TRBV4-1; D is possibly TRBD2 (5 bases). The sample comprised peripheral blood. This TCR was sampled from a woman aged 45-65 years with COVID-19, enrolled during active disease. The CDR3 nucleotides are TGCGCCAGCAGCCAGCGGGCGGCCTCCTACGAGCAGTACTTC. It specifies CASSQRAASYEQYF.